Listed here are 30 T cell receptor beta chains from one sample, sequenced in a study of blood T cell repertoires in COVID-19 (dated by TCRdb to between 2020 and 2021). Library creation used the immunoSEQ multiplex PCR assay. The immuneACCESS repertoire file appears here via TCRdb, limited to in-frame rearrangements. These files lack a portion of the clones; in checked studies, under half of the deficit traces to unresolved V genes, and the cause of the others is not known. The sample contains about 230,000 clones, approximately 87% of them found a single time. Together, the top ten hold roughly 2.7% of the sample. The sequencing sample was made of peripheral blood. The receptors come from an older woman with active or convalescent COVID-19.

This chain uses TRBV5-1 with TRBJ2-3, with 9 bases aligning to TRBD2. Germline values: CDR1 SGHRS, CDR2 YFSETQ. V was pared by 7 bases and J by 2 bases, with 5 bases of the junction left unmatched. This CDR3 contains 14 residues. CDR3 amino acids: CASQSGGSTDTQYF. DNA for the CDR3: TGCGCCAGCCAAAGCGGGGGGTCCACAGATACGCAGTATTTT.

This clone appeared a single time. This chain joins TRBV9 and TRBJ1-1; possibly TRBD1 for D (5 bases). Germline V gene data show CDR1 as SGDLS and CDR2 as YYNGEE. The V gene lost 4 bases and the J gene lost 4 bases, with 14 bases spanning the gap. The CDR3 contains 14 residues. The CDR3 protein is CASSISSGGTEAFF. The CDR3 bases are TGTGCCAGCAGCATCTCTTCGGGGGGCACTGAAGCTTTCTTT.

The chain combines TRBV7-7 with TRBJ2-3; 7 positions agree with TRBD2. CDR3 length: 15 residues. CDR1 SSHAT and CDR2 FNYEAQ come from the germline V gene (reference sequence). This chain's CDR3 is CASRGGGPGTDTQYF. As DNA, the CDR3 is TGTGCAAGCCGTGGGGGAGGGCCGGGCACAGATACGCAGTATTTT. The full variable domain, completed using reference TRBV7-7 and TRBJ2-3, is GAGVSQSPRYKVTKRGQDVTLRCDPISSHATLYWYQQALGQGPEFLTYFNYEAQPDKSGLPSDRFSAERPEGSISTLTIQRTEQRDSAMYRCASRGGGPGTDTQYFGPGTRLTVL.

The rearrangement links TRBV20-1 to TRBJ2-7; 9 bases align to TRBD2. This CDR3 has 15 amino acids. V lost 3 bases and J lost 3; bases outside the gene matches: 9. Looked up from germline, CDR1 is DFQATT and CDR2 is SNEGSKA (reference sequence). The CDR3 loop reads CSASLPSSGDYEQYF. In nucleotides, the CDR3 is TGCAGTGCTAGTCTGCCATCTAGCGGGGACTACGAGCAGTACTTC.

V usage is TRBV6-5 and J usage is TRBJ2-3; possibly TRBD1 for D (6 bases). CDR1 is MNHEY, CDR2 SVGAGI, per germline. V was trimmed by 1 base and J by 8 bases, leaving 13 bases between them. This CDR3 is built from 14 residues. CDR3 nucleotides: TGTGCCAGCAGTTACTGGCAGGGGCGAGGTACGCAGTATTTT. Its translation is CASSYWQGRGTQYF.

The chain is built from TRBV28 and TRBJ2-5; weak D call: TRBD2 (6 bases). CDR1 is MDHEN, CDR2 SYDVKM, per germline. The V end lost 3 bases, the J end lost 4 bases, and 9 bases lay between the germline ends. This CDR3 spans 13 amino acids. The chain's CDR3 is CASSFGGLETQYF. In DNA form, the CDR3 reads TGTGCCAGCAGTTTTGGGGGGTTAGAGACCCAGTACTTC.

The V call is TRBV29-1, the J call TRBJ1-5, with 9 bases identical to TRBD1. The CDR3 contains 18 residues. Trimming at V came to 4 bases and at J to 2 bases, leaving 15 bases not matched to a gene. Looked up from germline, CDR1 is SQVTM and CDR2 is ANQGSEA. The CDR3 nucleotides read TGCAGCGTTGTTTTATCGCCGGGACAGGGAATCGGCAATCAGCCCCAGCATTTT. Protein product: CSVVLSPGQGIGNQPQHF.

This clone appeared once. The rearrangement joins TRBV7-2 to TRBJ2-7; 10 bases line up with TRBD1. With V trimmed by 1 base and J by 4 bases, 7 bases remained unmatched. The length of the CDR3 is 16 residues. Germline V gives CDR1 SGHTA, CDR2 FQGNSA. The CDR3 DNA reads as TGTGCCAGCAGCTTAGTCGGACAGGGGGTAACGTACGAGCAGTACTTC. Encoded protein: CASSLVGQGVTYEQYF.

The chain joins TRBV6-4 to TRBJ2-1; TRBD1 might be the D (7 bases). Trimming removed 8 bases at V and 4 bases at J, with 18 bases between. Germline V gene data show CDR1 as MRHNA and CDR2 as SNTAGT. This CDR3 has 15 amino acids. This CDR3 reads CASAFGGTEYNEQFF. CDR3 in DNA: TGTGCCAGCGCCTTTGGGGGGACAGAGTACAATGAGCAGTTCTTC.

J is TRBJ2-7 and V is TRBV28; TRBD2 might be the D (6 bases). V lost 8 bases, J lost 3 bases, and 17 bases lay in between. The CDR3 extends over 14 amino acids. Germline V CDR1 and CDR2: MDHEN, SYDVKM. Here the CDR3 DNA reads TGTGCCAGCGGCCCAGGAGGGTCCCGCTACGAGCAGTACTTC. Translated, it gives CASGPGGSRYEQYF.

V gene TRBV7-9 combines with J gene TRBJ1-2; D gene ambiguous. V was cut by 5 bases and J by 8 bases, with 12 bases left in between. CDR3 length: 12 residues. Looked up from germline, CDR1 is SEHNR and CDR2 is FQNEAQ (reference sequence). CDR3 amino acids: CASSIERRGYTF. Written as DNA, the CDR3 is TGTGCCAGCAGCATCGAGCGGAGAGGCTACACCTTC. The full variable domain, in which reference TRBV7-9 and TRBJ1-2 provide the parts outside the CDR3, is DTGVSQNPRHKITKRGQNVTFRCDPISEHNRLYWYRQTLGQGPEFLTYFQNEAQLEKSRLLSDRFSAERPKGSFSTLEIQRTEQGDSAMYLCASSIERRGYTFGSGTRLTVV.

The chain joins TRBV28 to TRBJ1-1; D not certain. Looked up from germline, CDR1 is MDHEN and CDR2 is SYDVKM. Trimming pared 5 bases from V and 4 bases from J, leaving 20 bases between. The CDR3 consists of 16 residues. The CDR3 coding sequence is TGTGCCAGCAGTCAAGCGGGTGTCGGTTGGGGCACTGAAGCTTTCTTT. It encodes CASSQAGVGWGTEAFF. Complete variable domain (other parts from reference TRBV28 and TRBJ1-1): DVKVTQSSRYLVKRTGEKVFLECVQDMDHENMFWYRQDPGLGLRLIYFSYDVKMKEKGDIPEGYSVSREKKERFSLILESASTNQTSMYLCASSQAGVGWGTEAFFGQGTRLTVV.

V gene TRBV19 combines with J gene TRBJ1-6; tentatively, D is TRBD1 (5 bases). V lost 4 bases and J lost 8, with 21 bases in between. The CDR3 runs to 17 residues. The V gene's germline CDR1 is LNHDA and CDR2 SQIVND (reference sequence). CDR3 nucleotide sequence: TGTGCCAGTAGTACCGGACGACCCCAGGGAGGGGATTCACCCCTCCACTTT. This gives the protein CASSTGRPQGGDSPLHF. Full variable domain (remainder filled in from reference TRBV19 and TRBJ1-6): DGGITQSPKYLFRKEGQNVTLSCEQNLNHDAMYWYRQDPGQGLRLIYYSQIVNDFQKGDIAEGYSVSREKKESFPLTVTSAQKNPTAFYLCASSTGRPQGGDSPLHFGNGTRLTVT.

The CDR3 nucleotides are TGTGCCGCCAGGGAGGGCACCGGGGAGCTGTTTTTT. This translates into CAAREGTGELFF. The chain carries TRBV6-5 and TRBJ2-2, with 7 bases aligning to TRBD2. This CDR3 spans 12 amino acids. The trim removed 11 bases at V and 4 bases at J, leaving 4 bases unmatched. Looked up from germline, CDR1 is MNHEY and CDR2 is SVGAGI.

The genes are TRBV6-4 and TRBJ1-1; no clear D. V lost 2 bases, J lost 11 bases, and 12 bases lay in between. The CDR3 has 12 amino acids. Germline loops: CDR1 MRHNA, CDR2 SNTAGT. In DNA, the CDR3 is TGTGCCAGCAGTGACAGGCTCGGGGAGGCTTTCTTT. This gives the protein CASSDRLGEAFF.

The rearrangement links TRBV2 to TRBJ1-1, with 7 bases that match TRBD1. The CDR3 has 14 residues. From germline, CDR1 is SNHLY and CDR2 FYNNEI. Unmatched junction bases numbered 8, after V lost 8 bases and J lost 2 bases. The CDR3 region has the DNA TGTGCCAGCCTCTGGGACAGAACTAACACTGAAGCTTTCTTT. This gives the protein CASLWDRTNTEAFF.

This clone was seen a few times. The chain is built from TRBV2 and TRBJ1-6; 8 bases agree with TRBD1. The CDR3 contains 13 residues. After removal of 6 bases from V and 13 bases from J, the junction contained 8 bases not matched to a gene. Germline V gene lookup returns CDR1 SNHLY and CDR2 FYNNEI. The CDR3, as DNA: TGTGCCAGCAGAAGACAGGGGCTAACTCCCCTCCACTTT. This codes for CASRRQGLTPLHF.

The chain combines TRBV5-4 with TRBJ2-2, with 9 bases lining up with TRBD1. CDR1 SGHNT and CDR2 YYREEE come from the germline V gene (reference sequence). The CDR3 runs 19 residues. Trimming cost V 0 bases and J 5 bases; bases outside gene matches: 14. CDR3 nucleotide sequence: TGTGCCAGCAGCTTGGCCAGTGTCTACAGGGGGCCGGGGACCGGGGAGCTGTTTTTT. It codes for CASSLASVYRGPGTGELFF. Supplemented by reference TRBV5-4 and TRBJ2-2, the full variable domain reads ETGVTQSPTHLIKTRGQQVTLRCSSQSGHNTVSWYQQALGQGPQFIFQYYREEENGRGNFPPRFSGLQFPNYSSELNVNALELDDSALYLCASSLASVYRGPGTGELFFGEGSRLTVL.

The chain couples TRBV30 to TRBJ2-1; D unclear. The germline CDR1 and CDR2 sequences are GTSNPN and SVGIG (reference sequence). Trimming stripped 0 bases from V and 5 bases from J, with 8 bases between. CDR3 length: 13 residues. DNA of the CDR3: TGTGCCTGGAGTGTACTGGCGGACAATGAGCAGTTCTTC. Translation: CAWSVLADNEQFF.

This CDR3 reads CASSSTGTAQETQYF. CDR3 DNA sequence: TGCGCCAGCAGCTCTACCGGGACAGCACAAGAGACCCAGTACTTC. The chain uses TRBV5-1 and TRBJ2-5; 7 positions agree with TRBD1. The ends lost 3 bases at V and 2 bases at J; junction bases unmatched: 7. CDR3 length equals 15 residues. Germline CDR1 reads SGHRS; CDR2 reads YFSETQ.

The chain joins TRBV19 to TRBJ2-5; 7 positions agree with TRBD2. J lost 5 bases, V lost 0 bases, and 0 bases had no gene match. The CDR3 consists of 13 residues. Germline CDR1 LNHDA, CDR2 SQIVND (reference sequence). The chain's CDR3 is CASSIDGGETQYF. CDR3 coding DNA: TGTGCCAGTAGTATAGACGGGGGGGAGACCCAGTACTTC.

V is TRBV12-3 or TRBV12-4 and J is TRBJ2-1; D perhaps matches TRBD2 (5 bases). The CDR3 runs 11 residues. V gave up 2 bases and J gave up 14 bases, with 10 bases separating them. The CDR3 here is CASSLLAGKFF. CDR3 sequence (DNA): TGTGCCAGCAGTTTACTAGCCGGGAAGTTCTTC.

V and J are TRBV3-1 (or the pseudogene TRBV3-2) and TRBJ2-3; 7 bases are shared with TRBD2. The CDR3 runs 14 residues. Trimming took 4 bases from V and 4 from J; bases not matched to a gene: 5. The germline V gene has CDR1 LGHDT and CDR2 YNNKEL (reference sequence). CDR3 nucleotides: TGTGCCAGCAGCCCCCGACTAGCCCCAGATACGCAGTATTTT. Amino acid sequence: CASSPRLAPDTQYF.

This clone has only a few counts. The genes are TRBV3-1 (or the pseudogene TRBV3-2) and TRBJ1-6; D call uncertain. V shed 0 bases and J shed 0 bases, with 9 bases lying between them. The CDR3 loop spans 17 amino acids. Germline CDR1 LGHDT, CDR2 YNNKEL (reference sequence). The DNA of the CDR3 is TGTGCCAGCAGCCAAGAGTACGCGAGCTCCTATAATTCACCCCTCCACTTT. Protein sequence: CASSQEYASSYNSPLHF.

The count of this clone is one. J is TRBJ2-1 and V is TRBV12-3 or TRBV12-4; 7 bases fit TRBD2. The trim removed 8 bases at V and 3 bases at J, leaving 1 base unmatched. The CDR3 consists of 12 residues. CDR3 protein: CASGGDYNEQFF. The CDR3 nucleotides read TGTGCCAGCGGGGGGGACTACAATGAGCAGTTCTTC.

Here the CDR3 DNA reads TGCGCCAGCAGCTTGGCGACAGGGGGGATGAACACTGAAGCTTTCTTT. Translation: CASSLATGGMNTEAFF. V usage is TRBV5-1 and J usage is TRBJ1-1; TRBD1 aligns across 9 bases. The CDR3 is made up of 16 amino acids. Germline lookup yields CDR1 SGHRS and CDR2 YFSETQ. The V gene end was trimmed by 0 bases and the J gene end by 0 bases; junction bases not matched to a gene: 3. Drawing the rest from reference TRBV5-1 and TRBJ1-1, the complete variable domain is KAGVTQTPRYLIKTRGQQVTLSCSPISGHRSVSWYQQTPGQGLQFLFEYFSETQRNKGNFPGRFSGRQFSNSRSEMNVSTLELGDSALYLCASSLATGGMNTEAFFGQGTRLTVV.

A few counts support this clone. The rearrangement joins TRBV25-1 to TRBJ2-7; D remains unclear. The CDR3 length is 14 residues. The germline CDR1 and CDR2 sequences are MGHDK and SYGVNS. Trimming removed 2 bases at V and 3 bases at J, with 11 bases between. CDR3 sequence reads: CASSEGQRGYEQYF. CDR3 nucleotide sequence: TGTGCCAGCAGTGAAGGCCAGCGTGGCTACGAGCAGTACTTC.

The chain uses TRBV7-2 and TRBJ1-2, with D hard to call. The CDR3 length is 13 residues. Germline CDR1 SGHTA, CDR2 FQGNSA. V was clipped by 2 bases and J by 4 bases, with 8 bases between them. The CDR3 coding sequence is TGTGCCAGCAGCTTATCGGGATCCTATGGCTACACCTTC. Its protein is CASSLSGSYGYTF.

This clone has only a few counts. J is TRBJ2-7 and V is TRBV3-1 (or the pseudogene TRBV3-2); D is undetermined. The germline gives CDR1 LGHDT, CDR2 YNNKEL (reference sequence). V gave up 4 bases and J gave up 0 bases, with 10 bases separating them. The CDR3 length is 14 residues. The CDR3 DNA reads as TGTGCCAGCAGCCCAGGATATGGCTCCTACGAGCAGTACTTC. Its protein product is CASSPGYGSYEQYF.

The chain has TRBV2 and TRBJ2-5, with D perhaps TRBD2 (6 bases). Per the germline V gene, CDR1 is SNHLY and CDR2 is FYNNEI. The CDR3 totals 13 residues. Trimming removed 9 bases from V and 0 bases from J, with 11 bases in between. CDR3 region: CASGGTYQETQYF. DNA for the CDR3: TGTGCCAGTGGAGGGACGTACCAAGAGACCCAGTACTTC.